This TCR beta chain derives from a study of T cell repertoires in cytomegalovirus infection. About the research overall: CMV infection together with matching HLA type was indicated by public TCR beta signatures.

TCRdb itself ran the reads through MiXCR, one entry per CDR3 protein. The repertoire holds roughly 630,000 distinct CDR3 sequences, with about 24% as singletons. The sequence derives from a human donor in good health (CMV status not recorded). Some clones in this sample may be carry-over from other donors' samples. The sample taken for sequencing was CD8+ T cells from PBMCs.

CDR3 in DNA: TGTGCCAGCAGTTTTAACCCAGACAGCCCCCCTCCACAAGAGACCCAGTACTTC. Translation gives CASSFNPDSPPPQETQYF. The chain recombines TRBV7-9 with TRBJ2-5; D perhaps matches TRBD1 (5 bases). In germline, CDR1 is SEHNR, CDR2 FQNEAQ (reference sequence). V lost 6 bases to trimming and J lost 2 bases, with 25 bases between them. The CDR3 is 18 amino acids.